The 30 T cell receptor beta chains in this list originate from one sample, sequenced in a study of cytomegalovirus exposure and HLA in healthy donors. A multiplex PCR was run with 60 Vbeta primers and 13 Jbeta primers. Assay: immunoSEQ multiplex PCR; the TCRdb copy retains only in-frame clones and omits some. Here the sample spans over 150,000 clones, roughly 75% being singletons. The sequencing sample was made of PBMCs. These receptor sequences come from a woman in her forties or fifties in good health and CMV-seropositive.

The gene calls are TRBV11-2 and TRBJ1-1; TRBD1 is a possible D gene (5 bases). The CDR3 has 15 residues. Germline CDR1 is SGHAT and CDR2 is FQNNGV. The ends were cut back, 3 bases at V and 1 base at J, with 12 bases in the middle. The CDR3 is CASSFVRVRNTEAFF. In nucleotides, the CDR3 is TGTGCCAGCAGCTTTGTCAGGGTTCGGAACACTGAAGCTTTCTTT.

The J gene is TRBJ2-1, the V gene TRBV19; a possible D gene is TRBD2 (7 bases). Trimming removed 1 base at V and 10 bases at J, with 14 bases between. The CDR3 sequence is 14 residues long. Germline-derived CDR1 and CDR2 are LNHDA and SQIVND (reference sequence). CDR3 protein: CASSIGGGAGEQFF. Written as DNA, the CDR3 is TGTGCCAGTAGTATAGGTGGGGGGGCGGGCGAGCAGTTCTTC.

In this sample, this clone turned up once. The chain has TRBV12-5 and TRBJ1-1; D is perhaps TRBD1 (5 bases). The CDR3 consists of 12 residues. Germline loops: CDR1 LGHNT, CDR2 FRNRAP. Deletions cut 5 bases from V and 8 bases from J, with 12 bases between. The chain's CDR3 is CASGPNSGEAFF. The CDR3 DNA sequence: TGTGCTAGTGGTCCCAATTCAGGGGAAGCTTTCTTT.

The CDR3 loop reads CAWSSNRGQGFF. CDR3 sequence (DNA): TGTGCCTGGAGTTCAAACAGGGGTCAAGGTTTCTTT. The chain employs TRBV30 and TRBJ1-1; 7 bases fit TRBD1. V lost 2 bases to trimming and J lost 13 bases; unmatched junction nucleotides: 10. The CDR3 contains 12 residues. Germline V CDR1 and CDR2: GTSNPN, SVGIG (reference sequence).

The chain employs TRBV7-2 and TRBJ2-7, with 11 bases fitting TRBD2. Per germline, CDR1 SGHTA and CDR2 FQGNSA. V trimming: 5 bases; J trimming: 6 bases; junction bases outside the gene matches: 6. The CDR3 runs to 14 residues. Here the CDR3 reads CASSVTSGRGEQYF. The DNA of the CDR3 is TGTGCCAGCAGCGTAACTAGCGGGAGAGGCGAGCAGTACTTC.

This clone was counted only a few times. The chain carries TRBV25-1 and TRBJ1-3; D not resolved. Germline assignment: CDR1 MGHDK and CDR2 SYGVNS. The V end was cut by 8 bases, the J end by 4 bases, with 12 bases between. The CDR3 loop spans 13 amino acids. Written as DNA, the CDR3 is TGTGCCAGCGGCCCCCCGGGAGGAAACACCATATATTTT. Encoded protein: CASGPPGGNTIYF.

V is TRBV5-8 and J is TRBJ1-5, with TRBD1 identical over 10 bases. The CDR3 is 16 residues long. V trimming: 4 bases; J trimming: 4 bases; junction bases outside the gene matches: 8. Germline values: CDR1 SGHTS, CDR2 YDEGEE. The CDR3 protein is CASSAFLDRGNQPQHF. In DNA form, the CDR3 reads TGTGCCAGCAGCGCCTTCCTGGACAGGGGGAATCAGCCCCAGCATTTT.

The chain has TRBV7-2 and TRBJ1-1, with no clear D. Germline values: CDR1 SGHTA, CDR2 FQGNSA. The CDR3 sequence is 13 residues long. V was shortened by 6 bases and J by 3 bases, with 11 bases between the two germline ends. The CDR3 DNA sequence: TGTGCCAGCAGTTTCTTGAGGGACACTGAAGCTTTCTTT. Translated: CASSFLRDTEAFF.

The CDR3 DNA sequence: TGCGCCAGCAGCCAGGAGGGGAATGGAAACACCATATATTTT. It codes for CASSQEGNGNTIYF. The chain is built from TRBV4-1 and TRBJ1-3, with a possible D match to TRBD1 (5 bases). Germline V lookup: CDR1 MGHRA, CDR2 YSYEKL. CDR3 size: 14 residues. The ends were cut back, 3 bases at V and 3 bases at J, with 9 bases in the middle.

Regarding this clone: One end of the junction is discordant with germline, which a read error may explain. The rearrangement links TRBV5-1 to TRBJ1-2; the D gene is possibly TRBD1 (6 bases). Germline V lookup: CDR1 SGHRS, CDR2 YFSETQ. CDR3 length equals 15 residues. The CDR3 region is CAGSSQGLPGYGYTF. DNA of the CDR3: TGCGCCGGCAGCTCGCAGGGGCTGCCGGGCTATGGCTACACCTTC.

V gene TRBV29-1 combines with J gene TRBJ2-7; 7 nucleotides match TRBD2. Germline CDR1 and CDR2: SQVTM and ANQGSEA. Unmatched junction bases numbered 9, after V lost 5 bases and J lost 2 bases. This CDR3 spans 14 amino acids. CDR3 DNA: TGCAGCGTTTTGGGAGGGGACTTAGCCTACGAGCAGTACTTC. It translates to CSVLGGDLAYEQYF.

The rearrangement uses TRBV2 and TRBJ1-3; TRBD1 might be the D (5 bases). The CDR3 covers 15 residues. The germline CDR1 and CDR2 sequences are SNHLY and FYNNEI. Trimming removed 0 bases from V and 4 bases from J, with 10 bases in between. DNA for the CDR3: TGTGCCAGCAGTGAAGCGCTCAGGGTGGGAAACACCATATATTTT. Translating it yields CASSEALRVGNTIYF. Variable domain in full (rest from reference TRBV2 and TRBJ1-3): EPEVTQTPSHQVTQMGQEVILRCVPISNHLYFYWYRQILGQKVEFLVSFYNNEISEKSEIFDDQFSVERPDGSNFTLKIRSTKLEDSAMYFCASSEALRVGNTIYFGEGSWLTVV.

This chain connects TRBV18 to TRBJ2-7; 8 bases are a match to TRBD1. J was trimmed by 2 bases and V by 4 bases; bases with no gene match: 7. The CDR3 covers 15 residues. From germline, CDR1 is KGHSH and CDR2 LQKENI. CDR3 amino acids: CASSRGTGSPYEQYF. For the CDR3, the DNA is TGTGCCAGCTCACGGGGGACAGGTAGTCCCTACGAGCAGTACTTC.

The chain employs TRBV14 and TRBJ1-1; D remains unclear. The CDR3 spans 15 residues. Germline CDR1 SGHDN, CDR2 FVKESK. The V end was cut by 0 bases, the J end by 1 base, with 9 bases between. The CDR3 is CASSQEVTRNTEAFF. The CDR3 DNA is TGTGCCAGCAGCCAAGAAGTTACGCGGAACACTGAAGCTTTCTTT.

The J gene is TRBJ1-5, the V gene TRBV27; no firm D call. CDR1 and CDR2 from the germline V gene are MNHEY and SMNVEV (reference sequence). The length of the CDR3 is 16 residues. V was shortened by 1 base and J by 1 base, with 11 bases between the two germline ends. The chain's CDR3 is CASSLFGGSSNQPQHF. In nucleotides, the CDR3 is TGTGCCAGCAGTTTATTTGGAGGGAGCAGCAATCAGCCCCAGCATTTT.

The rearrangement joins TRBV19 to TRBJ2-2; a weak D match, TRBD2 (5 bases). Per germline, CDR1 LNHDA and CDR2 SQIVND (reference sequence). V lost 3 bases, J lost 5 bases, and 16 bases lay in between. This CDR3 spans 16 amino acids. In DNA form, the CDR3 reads TGTGCCAGTAGTATCGTCCGTGGGTGGGAGACCGGGGAGCTGTTTTTT. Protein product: CASSIVRGWETGELFF.

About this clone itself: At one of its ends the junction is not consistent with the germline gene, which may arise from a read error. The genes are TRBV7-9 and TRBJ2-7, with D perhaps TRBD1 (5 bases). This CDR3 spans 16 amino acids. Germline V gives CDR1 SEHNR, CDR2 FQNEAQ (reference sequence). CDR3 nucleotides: TGTTCCAGCAGCTTAGCAACAGGTAAATCATCCTACGAGCAGTACTTC. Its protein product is CSSSLATGKSSYEQYF. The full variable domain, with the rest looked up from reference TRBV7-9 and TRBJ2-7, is DTGVSQNPRHKITKRGQNVTFRCDPISEHNRLYWYRQTLGQGPEFLTYFQNEAQLEKSRLLSDRFSAERPKGSFSTLEIQRTEQGDSAMYLCSSSLATGKSSYEQYFGPGTRLTVT.

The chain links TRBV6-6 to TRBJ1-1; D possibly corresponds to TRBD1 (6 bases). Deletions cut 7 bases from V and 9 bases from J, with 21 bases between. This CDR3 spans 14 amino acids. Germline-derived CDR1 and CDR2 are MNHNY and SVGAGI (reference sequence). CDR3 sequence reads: CASTIQGTTKQAFF. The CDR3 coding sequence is TGTGCCAGCACGATTCAGGGGACTACCAAACAAGCTTTCTTT.

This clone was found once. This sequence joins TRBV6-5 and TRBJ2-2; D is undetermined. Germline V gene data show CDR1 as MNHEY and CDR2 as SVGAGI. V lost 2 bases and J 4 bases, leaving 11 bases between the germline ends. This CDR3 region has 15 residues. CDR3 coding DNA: TGTGCCAGCAGTTACCGTGCGGTACGCACCGGGGAGCTGTTTTTT. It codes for CASSYRAVRTGELFF.

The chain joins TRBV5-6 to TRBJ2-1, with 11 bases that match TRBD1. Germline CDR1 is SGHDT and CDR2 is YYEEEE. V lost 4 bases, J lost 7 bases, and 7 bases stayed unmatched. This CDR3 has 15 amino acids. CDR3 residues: CASSPVGQGGNEQFF. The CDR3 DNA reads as TGTGCCAGCAGCCCCGTGGGACAGGGGGGGAATGAGCAGTTCTTC.

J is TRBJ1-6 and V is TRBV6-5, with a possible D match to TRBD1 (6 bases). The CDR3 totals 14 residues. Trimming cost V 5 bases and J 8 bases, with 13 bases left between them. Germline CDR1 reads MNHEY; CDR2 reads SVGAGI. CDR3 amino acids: CASSQATGHSPLHF. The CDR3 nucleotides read TGTGCCAGCAGTCAGGCGACAGGCCATTCACCCCTCCACTTT.

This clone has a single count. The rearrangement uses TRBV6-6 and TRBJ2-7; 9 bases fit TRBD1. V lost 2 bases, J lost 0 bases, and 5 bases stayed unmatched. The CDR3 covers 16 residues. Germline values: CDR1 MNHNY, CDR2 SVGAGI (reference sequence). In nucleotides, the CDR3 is TGTGCCAGCAGTTACCGGACAGGGGACTTCTCCTACGAGCAGTACTTC. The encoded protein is CASSYRTGDFSYEQYF.

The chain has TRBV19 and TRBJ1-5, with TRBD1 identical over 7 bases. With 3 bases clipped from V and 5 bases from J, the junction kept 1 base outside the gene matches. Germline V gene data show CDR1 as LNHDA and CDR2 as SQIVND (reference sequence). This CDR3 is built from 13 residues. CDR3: CASSIQGDQPQHF. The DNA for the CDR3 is TGTGCCAGTAGTATTCAGGGGGATCAGCCCCAGCATTTT.

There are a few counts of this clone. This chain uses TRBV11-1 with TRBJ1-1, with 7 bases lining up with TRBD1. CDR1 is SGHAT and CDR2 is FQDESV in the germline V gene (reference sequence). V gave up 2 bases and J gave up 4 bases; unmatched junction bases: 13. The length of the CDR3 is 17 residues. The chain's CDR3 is CASSLPRGMTPGTEAFF. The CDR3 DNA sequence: TGTGCCAGCAGCTTACCCAGGGGGATGACACCGGGCACTGAAGCTTTCTTT.

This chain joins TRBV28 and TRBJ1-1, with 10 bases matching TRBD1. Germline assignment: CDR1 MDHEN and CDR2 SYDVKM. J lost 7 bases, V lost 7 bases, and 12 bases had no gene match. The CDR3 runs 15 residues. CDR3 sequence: CASNPGQGMYGEAFF. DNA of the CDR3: TGTGCCAGCAACCCGGGACAGGGGATGTACGGTGAAGCTTTCTTT.

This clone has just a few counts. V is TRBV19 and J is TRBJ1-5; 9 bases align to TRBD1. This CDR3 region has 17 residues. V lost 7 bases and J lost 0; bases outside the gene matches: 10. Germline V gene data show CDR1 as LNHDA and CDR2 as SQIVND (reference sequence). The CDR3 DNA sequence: TGTGCCAGTAAGAGGGGACAGGGACCTTATAGCAATCAGCCCCAGCATTTT. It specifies CASKRGQGPYSNQPQHF.

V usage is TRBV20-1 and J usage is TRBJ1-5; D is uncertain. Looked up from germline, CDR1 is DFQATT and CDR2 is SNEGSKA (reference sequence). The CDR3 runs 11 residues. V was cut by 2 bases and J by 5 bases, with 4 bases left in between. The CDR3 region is CSARRDQPQHF. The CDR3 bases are TGCAGTGCTAGACGTGATCAGCCCCAGCATTTT.

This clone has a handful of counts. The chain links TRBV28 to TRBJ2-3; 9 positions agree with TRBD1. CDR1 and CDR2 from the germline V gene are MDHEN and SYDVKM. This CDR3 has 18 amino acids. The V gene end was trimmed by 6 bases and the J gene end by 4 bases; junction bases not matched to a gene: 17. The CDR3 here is CASRITTGTGFSADTQYF. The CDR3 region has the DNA TGTGCCAGCAGGATAACGACAGGGACAGGGTTTTCGGCAGATACGCAGTATTTT.

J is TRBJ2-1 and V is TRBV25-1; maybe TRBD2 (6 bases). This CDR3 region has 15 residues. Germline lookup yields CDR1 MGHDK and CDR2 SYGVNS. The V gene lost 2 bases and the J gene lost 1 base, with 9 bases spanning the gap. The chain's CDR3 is CASSEVRGSYNEQFF. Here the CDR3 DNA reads TGTGCCAGCAGTGAAGTCCGGGGGTCCTACAATGAGCAGTTCTTC.

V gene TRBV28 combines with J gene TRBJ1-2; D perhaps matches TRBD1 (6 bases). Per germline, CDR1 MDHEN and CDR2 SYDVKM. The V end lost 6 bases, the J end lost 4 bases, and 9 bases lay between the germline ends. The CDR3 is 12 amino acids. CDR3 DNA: TGTGCCAGCAGCCCAGGGGCCTATGGCTACACCTTC. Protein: CASSPGAYGYTF.